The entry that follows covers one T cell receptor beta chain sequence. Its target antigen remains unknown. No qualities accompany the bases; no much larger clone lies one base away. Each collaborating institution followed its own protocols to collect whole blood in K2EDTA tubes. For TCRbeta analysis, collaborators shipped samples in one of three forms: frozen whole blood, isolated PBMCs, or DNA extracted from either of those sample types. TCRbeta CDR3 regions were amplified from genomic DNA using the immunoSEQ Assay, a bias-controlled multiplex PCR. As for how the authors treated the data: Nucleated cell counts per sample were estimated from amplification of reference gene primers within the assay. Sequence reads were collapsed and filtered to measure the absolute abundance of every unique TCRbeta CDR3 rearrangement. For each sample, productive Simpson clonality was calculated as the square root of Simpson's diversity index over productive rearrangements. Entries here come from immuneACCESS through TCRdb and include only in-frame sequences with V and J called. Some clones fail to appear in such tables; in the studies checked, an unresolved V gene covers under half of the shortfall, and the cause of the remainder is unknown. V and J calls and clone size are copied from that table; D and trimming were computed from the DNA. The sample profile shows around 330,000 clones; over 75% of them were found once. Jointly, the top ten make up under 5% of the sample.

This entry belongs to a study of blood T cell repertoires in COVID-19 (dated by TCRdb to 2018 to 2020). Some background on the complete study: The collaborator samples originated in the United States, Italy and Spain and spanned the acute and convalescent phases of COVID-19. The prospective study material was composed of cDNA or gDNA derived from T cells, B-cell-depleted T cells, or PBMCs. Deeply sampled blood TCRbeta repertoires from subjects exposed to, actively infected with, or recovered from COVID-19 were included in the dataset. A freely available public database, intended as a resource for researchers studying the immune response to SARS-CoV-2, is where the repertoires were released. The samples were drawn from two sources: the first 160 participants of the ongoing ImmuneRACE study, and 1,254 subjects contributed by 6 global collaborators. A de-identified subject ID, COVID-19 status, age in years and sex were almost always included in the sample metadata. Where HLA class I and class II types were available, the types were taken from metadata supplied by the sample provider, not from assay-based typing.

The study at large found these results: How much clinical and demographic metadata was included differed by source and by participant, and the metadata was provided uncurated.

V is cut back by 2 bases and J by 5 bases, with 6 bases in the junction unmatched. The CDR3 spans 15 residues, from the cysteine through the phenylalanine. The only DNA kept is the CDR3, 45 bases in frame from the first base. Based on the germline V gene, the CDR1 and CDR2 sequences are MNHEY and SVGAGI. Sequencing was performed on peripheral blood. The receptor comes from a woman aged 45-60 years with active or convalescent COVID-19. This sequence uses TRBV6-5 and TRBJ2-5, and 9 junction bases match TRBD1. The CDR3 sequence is CASSYGGQGYETQYF. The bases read TGTGCCAGCAGTTACGGGGGACAGGGTTACGAGACCCAGTACTTC.